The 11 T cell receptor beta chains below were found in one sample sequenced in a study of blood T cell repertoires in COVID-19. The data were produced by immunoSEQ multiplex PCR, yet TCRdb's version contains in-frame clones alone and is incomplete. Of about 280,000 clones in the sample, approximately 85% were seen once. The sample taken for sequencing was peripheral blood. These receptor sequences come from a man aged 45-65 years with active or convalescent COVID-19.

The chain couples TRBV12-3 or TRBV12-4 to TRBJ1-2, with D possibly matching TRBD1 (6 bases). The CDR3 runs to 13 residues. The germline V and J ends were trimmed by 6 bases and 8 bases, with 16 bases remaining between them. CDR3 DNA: TGTGCCAGCAGCCTGAGCGTGGGACAAGGCTACACCTTC. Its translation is CASSLSVGQGYTF.

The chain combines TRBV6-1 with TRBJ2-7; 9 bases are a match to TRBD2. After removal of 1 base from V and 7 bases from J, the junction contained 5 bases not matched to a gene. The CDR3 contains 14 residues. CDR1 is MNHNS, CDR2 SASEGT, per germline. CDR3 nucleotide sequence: TGTGCCAGCAGTGAAGTGAGCGGGAGGAGAGAGCAGTACTTC. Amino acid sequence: CASSEVSGRREQYF.

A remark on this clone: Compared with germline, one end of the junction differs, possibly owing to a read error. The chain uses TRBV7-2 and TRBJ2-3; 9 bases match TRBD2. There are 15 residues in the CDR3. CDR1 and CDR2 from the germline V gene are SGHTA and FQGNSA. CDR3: CASSPGSLAGGPHYF. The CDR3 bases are TGTGCCAGCAGCCCAGGGTCATTGGCGGGAGGGCCGCACTATTTT.

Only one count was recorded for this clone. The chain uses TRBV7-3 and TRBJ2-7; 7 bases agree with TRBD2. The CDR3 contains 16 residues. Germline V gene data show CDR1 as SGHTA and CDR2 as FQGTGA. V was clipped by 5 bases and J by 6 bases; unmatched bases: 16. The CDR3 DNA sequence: TGTGCCAGCAGCGCTCGACTAGCAGAAACGTGCTGCGAGCAGTACTTC. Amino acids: CASSARLAETCCEQYF.

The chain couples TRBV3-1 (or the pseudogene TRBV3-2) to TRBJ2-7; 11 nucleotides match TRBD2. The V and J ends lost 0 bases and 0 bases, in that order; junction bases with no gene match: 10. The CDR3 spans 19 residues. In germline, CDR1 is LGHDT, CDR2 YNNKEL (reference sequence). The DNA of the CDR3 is TGTGCCAGCAGCCAAGATAAGGCTAGCGGGAGGCCCAGCTCCTACGAGCAGTACTTC. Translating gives CASSQDKASGRPSSYEQYF.

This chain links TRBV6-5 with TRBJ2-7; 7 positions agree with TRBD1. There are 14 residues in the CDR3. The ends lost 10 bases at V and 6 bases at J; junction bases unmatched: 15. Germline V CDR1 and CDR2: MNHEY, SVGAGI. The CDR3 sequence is CAISKHRGIGEQYF. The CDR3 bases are TGTGCCATCAGCAAGCACAGGGGAATTGGCGAGCAGTACTTC.

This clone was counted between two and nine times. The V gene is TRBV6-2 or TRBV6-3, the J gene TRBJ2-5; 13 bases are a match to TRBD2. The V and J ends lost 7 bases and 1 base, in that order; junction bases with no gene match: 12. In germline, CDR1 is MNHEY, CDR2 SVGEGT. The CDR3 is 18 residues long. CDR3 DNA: TGTGCCAGCACCCCCGGACTAGCGGGAGAGATACTCCAAGAGACCCAGTACTTC. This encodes CASTPGLAGEILQETQYF.

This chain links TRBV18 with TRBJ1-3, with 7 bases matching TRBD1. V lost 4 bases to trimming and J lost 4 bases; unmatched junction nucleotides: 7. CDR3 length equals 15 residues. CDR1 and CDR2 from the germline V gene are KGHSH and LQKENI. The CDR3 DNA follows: TGTGCCAGCTCACTCGACAGGGTTTGGGGAAACACCATATATTTT. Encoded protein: CASSLDRVWGNTIYF.

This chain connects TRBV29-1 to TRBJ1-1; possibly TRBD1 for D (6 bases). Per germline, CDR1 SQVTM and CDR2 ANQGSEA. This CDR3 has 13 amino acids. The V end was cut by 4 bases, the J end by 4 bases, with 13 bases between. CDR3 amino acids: CSVGQVTPTEAFF. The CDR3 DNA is TGCAGCGTTGGACAGGTGACCCCCACTGAAGCTTTCTTT.

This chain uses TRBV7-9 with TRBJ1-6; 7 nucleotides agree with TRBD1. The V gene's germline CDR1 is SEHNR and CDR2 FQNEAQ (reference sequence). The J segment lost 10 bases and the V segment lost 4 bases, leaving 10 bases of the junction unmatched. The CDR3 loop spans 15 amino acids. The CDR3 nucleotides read TGTGCCAGCAGCTCCTGGGACAGCGTGGGGTCACCCCTCCACTTT. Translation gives CASSSWDSVGSPLHF.

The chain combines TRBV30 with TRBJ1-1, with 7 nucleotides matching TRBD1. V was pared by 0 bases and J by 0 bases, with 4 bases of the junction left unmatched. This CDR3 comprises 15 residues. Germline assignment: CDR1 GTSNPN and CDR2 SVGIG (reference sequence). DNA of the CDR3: TGTGCCTGGAGTGTAAAGGGACAGATGAACACTGAAGCTTTCTTT. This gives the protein CAWSVKGQMNTEAFF.